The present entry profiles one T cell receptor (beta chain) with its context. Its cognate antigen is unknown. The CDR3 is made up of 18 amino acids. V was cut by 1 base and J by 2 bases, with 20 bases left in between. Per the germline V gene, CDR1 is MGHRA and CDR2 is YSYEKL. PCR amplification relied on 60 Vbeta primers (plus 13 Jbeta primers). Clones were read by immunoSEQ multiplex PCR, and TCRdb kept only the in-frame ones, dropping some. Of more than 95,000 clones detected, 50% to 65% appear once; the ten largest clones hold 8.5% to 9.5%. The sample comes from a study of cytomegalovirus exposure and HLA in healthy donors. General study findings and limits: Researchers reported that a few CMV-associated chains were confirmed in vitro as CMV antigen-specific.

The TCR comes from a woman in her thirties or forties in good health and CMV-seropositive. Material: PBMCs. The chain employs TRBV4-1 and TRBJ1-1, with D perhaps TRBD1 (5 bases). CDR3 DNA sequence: TGCGCCAGCAGCCAAGGACACCTAGGGGTCGAATTCAACACTGAAGCTTTCTTT. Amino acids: CASSQGHLGVEFNTEAFF.